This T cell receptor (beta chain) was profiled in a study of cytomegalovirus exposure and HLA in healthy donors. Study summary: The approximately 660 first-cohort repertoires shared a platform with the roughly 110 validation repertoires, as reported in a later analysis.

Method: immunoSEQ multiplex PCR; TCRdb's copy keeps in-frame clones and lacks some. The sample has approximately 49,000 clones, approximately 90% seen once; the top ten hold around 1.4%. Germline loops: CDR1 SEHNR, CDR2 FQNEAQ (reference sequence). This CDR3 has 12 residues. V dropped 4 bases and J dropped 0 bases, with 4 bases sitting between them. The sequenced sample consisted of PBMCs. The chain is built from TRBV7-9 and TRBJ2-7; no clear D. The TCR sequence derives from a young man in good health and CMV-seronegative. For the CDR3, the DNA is TGTGCCAGCAGCTCCGTCTCCTACGAGCAGTACTTC. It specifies CASSSVSYEQYF.